The source of this TCR beta chain is a study of PD-1 blockade in mismatch repair-deficient tumors. Study details: All were previously treated, progressing patients with about 11 mismatch repair-deficient cancer types.

Every patient had mismatch repair deficiency by PCR or immunohistochemistry. The TCR-sequenced patients were a few responders to pembrolizumab. Profiling relied on immunoSEQ multiplex PCR, and the TCRdb table lists in-frame clones only, not all of them. The profile shows about 120,000 clones, more than 60% of them singletons. In regard to this clone: Its antigen is still unknown.

The CDR3 spans 13 residues. Germline values: CDR1 LNHDA, CDR2 SQIVND (reference sequence). The V end lost 7 bases, the J end lost 3 bases, and 12 bases lay between the germline ends. Study-wide findings and caveats: Tumor-resident clones, often absent from pretreatment blood, expanded after pembrolizumab and then contracted.

This TCR derives from an adult with mismatch repair-deficient cancer. The sequencing used peripheral blood, collected just over 59 weeks after starting pembrolizumab. The chain couples TRBV19 to TRBJ1-2; D is unclear. As DNA, the CDR3 is TGTGCCAGTAAGGACCTGACCGACTATGGCTACACCTTC. This encodes CASKDLTDYGYTF.